This TCR beta chain is drawn from a study of OX40 agonist ivuxolimab in advanced cancers. Germline assignment: CDR1 LNHDA and CDR2 SQIVND (reference sequence). The CDR3 length is 13 residues. V lost 3 bases, J lost 5 bases, and 10 bases lay in between. The protocol was immunoSEQ multiplex PCR, while the TCRdb copy is restricted to in-frame clones and leaves out a portion. Among about 100,000 clones, roughly 90% were seen once, and the ten largest hold approximately 0.63%. With autoimmune disease history or systemic immunosuppression, patients were excluded. Sampled blood was obtained at baseline, cycle 4 day 1, and cycle 7 day 1.

The chain joins TRBV19 to TRBJ2-5, with D possibly TRBD1 on 6 matching bases. The receptor was derived from an adult with an advanced solid tumor such as melanoma, head and neck, liver or kidney cancer. The sequencing used CD4+ or CD8+ T cells sorted from blood, collected in a trial of the OX40 agonist ivuxolimab. The CDR3 region is CASSITQGETQYF. The CDR3 DNA sequence: TGTGCCAGTAGTATCACGCAGGGGGAGACCCAGTACTTC. Full variable domain (remainder filled in from reference TRBV19 and TRBJ2-5): DGGITQSPKYLFRKEGQNVTLSCEQNLNHDAMYWYRQDPGQGLRLIYYSQIVNDFQKGDIAEGYSVSREKKESFPLTVTSAQKNPTAFYLCASSITQGETQYFGPGTRLLVL.